This TCR beta chain originates from a study of blood T cell repertoires in COVID-19. In the study overall: Material from acute and convalescent COVID-19 was sourced from the United States, Italy and Spain. The analysed material was cDNA or gDNA that came from T cells, B-cell-depleted T cells, or PBMCs.

Per the study methods: For nucleated cells, counts were estimated from reference gene primer amplification. Some clones are missing from TCRdb's copy, which holds only in-frame ones; the method was immunoSEQ multiplex PCR. V, J and clone size reflect that table, while D and trimming were determined from the DNA. This sample has roughly 290,000 clones; about 82% occur once, and the top ten carry 4.1%. Germline values: CDR1 MNHEY, CDR2 SMNVEV (reference sequence). V lost 2 bases and J lost 3; bases outside the gene matches: 6. CDR3 length: 15 amino acids. The chain recombines TRBV27 with TRBJ2-7, with 8 bases that match TRBD2. Sequencing was carried out using peripheral blood. The TCR comes from a woman aged 45-59 years with active or convalescent COVID-19. The CDR3 region is CASSLRTSGGYEQYF. CDR3 coding DNA: TGTGCCAGCAGTTTAAGAACTAGCGGCGGCTACGAGCAGTACTTC.